What follows are 18 T cell receptor beta chains derived from one specimen sequenced in a study of blood T cell repertoires in COVID-19. Clones were sequenced by immunoSEQ multiplex PCR, and TCRdb holds only the in-frame ones, with some missing. The sample lists roughly 100,000 clones; about 89% were seen once. Sequencing was carried out using peripheral blood. These receptors were obtained from an older woman with acute or convalescent COVID-19.

The chain uses TRBV2 and TRBJ1-1; D is possibly TRBD1 (6 bases). This CDR3 is built from 12 residues. Germline V CDR1 and CDR2: SNHLY, FYNNEI. Trimming shortened V by 3 bases and J by 6 bases, and 8 bases separated the two germline ends. The CDR3 loop reads CASSDEGAEAFF. The CDR3 region has the DNA TGTGCCAGCAGTGATGAGGGGGCTGAAGCTTTCTTT.

The rearrangement uses TRBV7-2 and TRBJ2-2; 12 bases line up with TRBD2. Trimming removed 6 bases from V and 5 bases from J; junction bases left unmatched: 4. Germline assignment: CDR1 SGHTA and CDR2 FQGNSA. The CDR3 covers 15 residues. The CDR3 sequence is CASRTTSGRTGELFF. The CDR3, as DNA: TGTGCCAGCAGGACTACTAGCGGGAGGACCGGGGAGCTGTTTTTT.

This CDR3 is CASRPPQGRGTEAFF. The CDR3 bases are TGTGCCAGCAGGCCCCCACAGGGTCGAGGGACTGAAGCTTTCTTT. The chain joins TRBV28 to TRBJ1-1; a possible D gene is TRBD1 (6 bases). CDR1 and CDR2 from the germline V gene are MDHEN and SYDVKM. The CDR3 sequence is 15 residues long. The V end lost 6 bases, the J end lost 5 bases, and 19 bases lay between the germline ends.

For the CDR3, the DNA is TGTGCCACCGCCCGGGCCGCGGGGGAGACCCAGTACTTC. Protein product: CATARAAGETQYF. The gene calls are TRBV3-1 (or the pseudogene TRBV3-2) and TRBJ2-5; a possible D gene is TRBD2 (6 bases). The germline V and J ends were trimmed by 10 bases and 5 bases, with 17 bases remaining between them. In germline, CDR1 is LGHDT, CDR2 YNNKEL (reference sequence). There are 13 residues in the CDR3.

The chain uses TRBV5-1 and TRBJ2-3; tentative D call: TRBD1 (6 bases). This CDR3 contains 15 residues. V was pared by 4 bases and J by 2 bases, with 14 bases between. Germline values: CDR1 SGHRS, CDR2 YFSETQ. CDR3 bases: TGCGCCAGCAGCCGAGGACAGCCACCCACAGATACGCAGTATTTT. Translating it yields CASSRGQPPTDTQYF. The whole variable domain, filled in from reference TRBV5-1 and TRBJ2-3, reads KAGVTQTPRYLIKTRGQQVTLSCSPISGHRSVSWYQQTPGQGLQFLFEYFSETQRNKGNFPGRFSGRQFSNSRSEMNVSTLELGDSALYLCASSRGQPPTDTQYFGPGTRLTVL.

This sequence joins TRBV19 and TRBJ2-1; maybe TRBD2 (5 bases). The CDR3 is made up of 13 amino acids. Germline CDR1 LNHDA, CDR2 SQIVND (reference sequence). The germline V and J ends were trimmed by 6 bases and 8 bases, with 14 bases remaining between them. The CDR3 DNA follows: TGTGCCAGTAGATTCGGGATGGACGATGAGCAGTTCTTC. Translating it yields CASRFGMDDEQFF.

The V call is TRBV6-1, the J call TRBJ2-3; 7 positions agree with TRBD1. The V gene end was trimmed by 0 bases and the J gene end by 2 bases; junction bases not matched to a gene: 2. Looked up from germline, CDR1 is MNHNS and CDR2 is SASEGT. This CDR3 has 15 residues. CDR3 amino acids: CASSEATGYTDTQYF. The CDR3 coding sequence is TGTGCCAGCAGTGAAGCGACAGGGTACACAGATACGCAGTATTTT.

The V and J genes are TRBV3-1 (or the pseudogene TRBV3-2) and TRBJ2-2; D is ambiguous. The CDR3 is made up of 12 amino acids. In germline, CDR1 is LGHDT, CDR2 YNNKEL (reference sequence). Trimming cost V 4 bases and J 10 bases, with 10 bases left between them. The CDR3, as DNA: TGTGCCAGCAGCCCCTATGGAGCGGAGCTGTTTTTT. Amino acids: CASSPYGAELFF.

The chain is built from TRBV5-8 and TRBJ2-3; a weak D match, TRBD1 (6 bases). Between the trimmed V and J ends, which lost 0 bases and 1 base, there was a span of 12 bases. CDR1 and CDR2 (germline): SGHTS, YDEGEE. This CDR3 spans 16 amino acids. The CDR3 here is CASSLGQGIGTDTQYF. The CDR3 DNA reads as TGTGCCAGCAGCTTGGGGCAGGGGATAGGCACAGATACGCAGTATTTT.

The rearrangement links TRBV13 to TRBJ2-2; TRBD1 aligns across 11 bases. CDR1 and CDR2 (germline): PRHDT, FYEKMQ (reference sequence). The CDR3 spans 17 residues. Germline trimming cut 3 bases from V and 4 bases from J; bases unmatched to any gene: 7. CDR3 nucleotides: TGTGCCAGCAGCTTCAGGACAGGGGGCGATAGCACCGGGGAGCTGTTTTTT. It yields the protein CASSFRTGGDSTGELFF.

The V call is TRBV14, the J call TRBJ2-2; 10 nucleotides line up with TRBD2. This CDR3 region has 18 residues. V lost 0 bases, J lost 4 bases, and 8 bases stayed unmatched. Germline V gives CDR1 SGHDN, CDR2 FVKESK. The CDR3: CASSQEGALAGRTGELFF. As DNA, the CDR3 is TGTGCCAGCAGCCAAGAAGGGGCACTAGCGGGACGCACCGGGGAGCTGTTTTTT.

The rearrangement joins TRBV13 to TRBJ1-1; D possibly corresponds to TRBD1 (6 bases). The CDR3 consists of 14 residues. Between the trimmed V and J ends, which lost 7 bases and 8 bases, there was a span of 20 bases. Germline V gene lookup returns CDR1 PRHDT and CDR2 FYEKMQ (reference sequence). The CDR3 region has the DNA TGTGCCAGCACCTTCCCCAACAGGGATGGCGAAGCTTTCTTT. This encodes CASTFPNRDGEAFF.

This CDR3 is CASSRQPTGVDTQYF. In DNA, the CDR3 is TGTGCCAGCAGCCGCCAACCGACAGGGGTCGATACGCAGTATTTT. The chain joins TRBV14 to TRBJ2-3; TRBD1 aligns across 8 bases. The CDR3 sequence is 15 residues long. The J segment lost 6 bases and the V segment lost 4 bases, leaving 9 bases of the junction unmatched. The germline V gene encodes CDR1 SGHDN and CDR2 FVKESK.

This clone was detected only once. This rearrangement joins TRBV28 to TRBJ1-5; 8 bases match TRBD1. The germline V gene encodes CDR1 MDHEN and CDR2 SYDVKM. The length of the CDR3 is 16 residues. Germline trimming cut 0 bases from V and 0 bases from J; bases unmatched to any gene: 1. This chain's CDR3 is CASSLWGTGSNQPQHF. As DNA, the CDR3 is TGTGCCAGCAGTTTATGGGGGACAGGTAGCAATCAGCCCCAGCATTTT.

DNA for the CDR3: TGCAGCGTTGACGAGACTAGATCAGAGACCCAGTACTTC. Its protein is CSVDETRSETQYF. The chain is built from TRBV29-1 and TRBJ2-5; D perhaps matches TRBD2 (6 bases). Germline V gene lookup returns CDR1 SQVTM and CDR2 ANQGSEA. This CDR3 has 13 residues. Trimming removed 3 bases at V and 4 bases at J, with 12 bases between. Full variable domain (rest looked up from reference TRBV29-1 and TRBJ2-5): SAVISQKPSRDICQRGTSLTIQCQVDSQVTMMFWYRQQPGQSLTLIATANQGSEATYESGFVIDKFPISRPNLTFSTLTVSNMSPEDSSIYLCSVDETRSETQYFGPGTRLLVL.

The rearrangement links TRBV19 to TRBJ2-3, with TRBD1 as a possible D gene (5 bases). The CDR3 is 15 amino acids. V was cut by 2 bases and J by 2 bases, with 11 bases left in between. Germline assignment: CDR1 LNHDA and CDR2 SQIVND (reference sequence). Written as DNA, the CDR3 is TGTGCCAGTAGTATAAGTGGGGCCCCCACAGATACGCAGTATTTT. Translation gives CASSISGAPTDTQYF.

This chain connects TRBV9 to TRBJ2-2; 8 bases are a match to TRBD2. The junction had 2 bases not matched to a gene; V was cut back by 4 bases and J by 3 bases. Germline V gene data show CDR1 as SGDLS and CDR2 as YYNGEE. This CDR3 is built from 14 residues. The CDR3 reads CASSTSGYTGELFF. As DNA, the CDR3 is TGTGCCAGCAGCACTAGCGGATACACCGGGGAGCTGTTTTTT.

This clone came up once. This chain connects TRBV7-9 to TRBJ1-4, with 8 bases aligning to TRBD1. The V and J ends lost 5 bases and 8 bases, in that order; junction bases with no gene match: 7. The germline gives CDR1 SEHNR, CDR2 FQNEAQ (reference sequence). The CDR3 is 14 residues long. This CDR3 is CASSRGQGGEKLFF. CDR3 nucleotides: TGTGCCAGCAGCCGAGGACAGGGAGGAGAAAAACTGTTTTTT. Together with reference TRBV7-9 and TRBJ1-4, the CDR3 gives the full variable domain: DTGVSQNPRHKITKRGQNVTFRCDPISEHNRLYWYRQTLGQGPEFLTYFQNEAQLEKSRLLSDRFSAERPKGSFSTLEIQRTEQGDSAMYLCASSRGQGGEKLFFGSGTQLSVL.